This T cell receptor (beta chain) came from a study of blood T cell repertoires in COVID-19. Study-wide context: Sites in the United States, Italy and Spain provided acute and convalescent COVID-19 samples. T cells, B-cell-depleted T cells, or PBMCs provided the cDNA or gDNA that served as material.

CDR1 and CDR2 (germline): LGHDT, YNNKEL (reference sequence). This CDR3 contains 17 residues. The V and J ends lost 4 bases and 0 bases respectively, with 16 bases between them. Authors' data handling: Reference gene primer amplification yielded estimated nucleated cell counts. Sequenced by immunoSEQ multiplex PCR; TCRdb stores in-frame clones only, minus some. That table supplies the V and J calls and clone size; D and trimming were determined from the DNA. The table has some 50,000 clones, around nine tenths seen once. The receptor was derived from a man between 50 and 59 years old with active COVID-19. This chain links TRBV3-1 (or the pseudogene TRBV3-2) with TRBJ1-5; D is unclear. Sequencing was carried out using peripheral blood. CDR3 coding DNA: TGTGCCAGCAGCCCGGGTACTATCGGGTATAGCAATCAGCCCCAGCATTTT. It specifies CASSPGTIGYSNQPQHF.